This TCR beta chain comes out of a study of identifying expanded T cells in peripheral blood. This clone showed up just a few times. No antigen is known for it. Study-wide findings and caveats: Clone count variance between roughly two-week samples rose with total template count. Technical replicates showed around 1.2 changed clones; two weeks 15 to 20; four weeks 19.

Per the germline V gene, CDR1 is LNHNV and CDR2 is YYDKDF (reference sequence). The CDR3 is 14 residues long. V was pared by 0 bases and J by 8 bases, with 6 bases of the junction left unmatched. During the collection period, no donor immune events like infections were recorded. Sequencing used immunoSEQ multiplex PCR; TCRdb keeps in-frame clones, though not all of them. The sample yields roughly 92,000 clones, more than 70% seen once. This chain links TRBV15 with TRBJ1-2; TRBD1 matches at 7 bases. The source material was blood. This clonotype originated in a person aged 18 to 70 in good health. The DNA of the CDR3 is TGTGCCACCAGCAGAGATCCACAGGGGAAAGGCTACACCTTC. It translates to CATSRDPQGKGYTF.